This T cell receptor beta chain was found in a study of blood T cell repertoires in COVID-19. Study-wide background: COVID-19 samples, acute and convalescent, were from the United States, Italy and Spain. In each case, the material was cDNA or gDNA derived from T cells, B-cell-depleted T cells, or PBMCs.

Per the authors' pipeline: Estimation of nucleated cell counts was performed using reference gene primer amplification. The protocol was immunoSEQ multiplex PCR, while the TCRdb copy is restricted to in-frame clones and leaves out a portion. The D gene and trimming were derived from the DNA, and the V and J assignments and clone size from that table. The sample gives around 160,000 clones, just under 85% of which show up once; nearly 3% is in the top ten. The material sequenced was peripheral blood. The clonotype was recovered from a woman aged 40 to 50 with active or convalescent COVID-19.

The CDR3 nucleotides are TGTGCCAGCAGCTTCTCACATGGACAGTCATACAATGAGCAGTTCTTC. This codes for CASSFSHGQSYNEQFF. The chain joins TRBV13 to TRBJ2-1; tentatively, D is TRBD1 (6 bases). The CDR3 is 16 residues long. Germline V gene lookup returns CDR1 PRHDT and CDR2 FYEKMQ (reference sequence). Trimming took 3 bases from V and 4 from J, leaving 16 bases between them.